Shown below are 17 T cell receptor beta chains from a single sample sequenced in a study of T cells after yellow fever vaccination. A single record per CDR3 protein comes from TCRdb applying MiXCR to the 5' RACE reads. The data contain 96,000 or so distinct CDR3 sequences, roughly 9% of them seen just once; the ten biggest clones take up about 15%. This specimen was CD8+ T cells not binding an NS4B(214-222) dextramer, sorted from PBMCs, taken roughly 14 days after the first yellow fever vaccination. The source is a man aged 18 to 29 who received the YFV17D yellow fever vaccine.

This clonotype has a count of ten or more. The V and J genes are TRBV6-5 and TRBJ1-5; D is uncertain. V lost 2 bases, J lost 7 bases, and 12 bases lay in between. The length of the CDR3 is 14 residues. Per the germline V gene, CDR1 is MNHEY and CDR2 is SVGAGI. CDR3 protein: CASSYGSPGQPQHF. DNA for the CDR3: TGTGCCAGCAGTTACGGTTCCCCGGGACAGCCCCAGCATTTT.

The chain employs TRBV12-3 or TRBV12-4 and TRBJ2-4; the D call may be TRBD1 or TRBD2 (5 bases each). V dropped 5 bases and J dropped 3 bases, with 11 bases sitting between them. CDR3 length equals 14 residues. In DNA form, the CDR3 reads TGTGCCAGCAGTCTGAGGGACGGCAAAAACATTCAGTACTTC. This codes for CASSLRDGKNIQYF.

This chain joins TRBV3-1 and TRBJ2-1; D is ambiguous. In germline, CDR1 is LGHDT, CDR2 YNNKEL (reference sequence). Trimming cost V 4 bases and J 0 bases, with 7 bases left between them. The CDR3 extends over 14 amino acids. The chain's CDR3 is CASSREYSYNEQFF. For the CDR3, the DNA is TGTGCCAGCAGCCGGGAATACTCCTACAATGAGCAGTTCTTC.

The chain is built from TRBV6-5 and TRBJ2-1; 11 bases fit TRBD2. With V trimmed by 5 bases and J by 9 bases, 12 bases remained unmatched. The CDR3 runs to 16 residues. Germline V CDR1 and CDR2: MNHEY, SVGAGI. The CDR3 region has the DNA TGTGCCAGCAGTACCTACACTAGCGGGGGTTGGGGTGAGCAGTTCTTC. Its protein is CASSTYTSGGWGEQFF.

The V gene is TRBV4-3, the J gene TRBJ1-6; D possibly corresponds to TRBD1 (5 bases). CDR3 length equals 16 residues. The ends were cut back, 3 bases at V and 8 bases at J, with 17 bases in the middle. The germline CDR1 and CDR2 sequences are LGHNA and YSLEER. The CDR3 nucleotides read TGCGCCAGCAGCCAGTGGGGGGGGGGTATCGATTCACCCCTCCACTTT. Its translation: CASSQWGGGIDSPLHF.

V usage is TRBV11-2 and J usage is TRBJ2-1; no clear D. The CDR3 is 16 residues long. Germline V CDR1 and CDR2: SGHAT, FQNNGV. V was clipped by 6 bases and J by 3 bases, with 18 bases between them. This CDR3 reads CASRPSRGGVYNEQFF. CDR3 in DNA: TGTGCCAGCAGGCCCTCTCGAGGTGGGGTCTACAATGAGCAGTTCTTC.

The chain couples TRBV2 to TRBJ2-7; a weak D match, TRBD1 (6 bases). Germline V lookup: CDR1 SNHLY, CDR2 FYNNEI. Trimming cost V 5 bases and J 6 bases, with 14 bases left between them. The CDR3 has 13 amino acids. CDR3 loop: CASSQAGAGEQYV. The DNA of the CDR3 is TGTGCCAGCAGTCAGGCAGGGGCAGGCGAGCAGTACGTC.

The chain is built from TRBV7-8 and TRBJ2-1, with 10 bases lining up with TRBD2. V lost 3 bases and J lost 5; bases outside the gene matches: 1. The germline V gene encodes CDR1 SGHVS and CDR2 FQNEAQ. There are 14 residues in the CDR3. The CDR3: CASSLLAGDNEQFF. Here the CDR3 DNA reads TGTGCCAGCAGCTTGCTAGCGGGGGACAATGAGCAGTTCTTC.

Within the sample, this clonotype is medium-sized (0.01 to 0.1%). The rearrangement links TRBV6-5 to TRBJ1-2, with D perhaps TRBD1 (5 bases). This CDR3 contains 15 residues. The germline V gene encodes CDR1 MNHEY and CDR2 SVGAGI. V was cut by 6 bases and J by 6 bases, with 20 bases left in between. DNA for the CDR3: TGTGCCAGCAGCCTATACACCGGGACCCCTAATGGCTACACCTTC. It encodes CASSLYTGTPNGYTF.

This rearrangement joins TRBV12-3 or TRBV12-4 to TRBJ2-1, with TRBD2 identical over 9 bases. V dropped 4 bases and J dropped 9; count of bases not matched to a gene: 10. This CDR3 region has 15 residues. CDR3 region: CASSYLELAGVEQFF. Here the CDR3 DNA reads TGTGCCAGCAGTTACCTGGAACTAGCGGGCGTTGAGCAGTTCTTC.

This chain connects TRBV5-1 to TRBJ2-3; no definite D call. Trimming took 0 bases from V and 2 from J, leaving 7 bases between them. Germline CDR1 and CDR2: SGHRS and YFSETQ. This CDR3 is 14 amino acids long. CDR3 nucleotides: TGCGCCAGCAGCTTGGAACCGGACACAGATACGCAGTATTTT. Its translation is CASSLEPDTDTQYF.

This clonotype was detected ten times or more. The chain couples TRBV12-3 or TRBV12-4 to TRBJ2-7; the match to TRBD1 covers 8 bases. The V and J ends lost 3 bases and 2 bases, in that order; junction bases with no gene match: 6. This CDR3 region has 15 residues. CDR3 DNA: TGTGCCAGCAGTTTGAAGGACAGGGCGGCCTACGAGCAGTACTTC. This translates into CASSLKDRAAYEQYF.

This clonotype was observed a few times. The chain links TRBV5-6 to TRBJ1-1, with 7 bases fitting TRBD1. This CDR3 contains 15 residues. Germline CDR1 and CDR2: SGHDT and YYEEEE. J gave up 1 base and V 2 bases, and 5 bases lay outside the gene matches. CDR3 DNA: TGTGCCAGCAGCTTTTACGGGACAGCGAACACTGAAGCTTTCTTT. Translated, it gives CASSFYGTANTEAFF.

This clonotype was counted between two and nine times. The chain joins TRBV27 to TRBJ2-5; weak D call: TRBD1 (6 bases). The CDR3 is made up of 14 amino acids. The V end was cut by 3 bases, the J end by 4 bases, with 12 bases between. CDR1 is MNHEY and CDR2 is SMNVEV in the germline V gene (reference sequence). CDR3 sequence (DNA): TGTGCCAGCAGTTTCAGGGGCGGTGGAGAGACCCAGTACTTC. It yields the protein CASSFRGGGETQYF.

This clonotype was seen ten or more times. J is TRBJ2-7 and V is TRBV5-1, with D unclear. Looked up from germline, CDR1 is SGHRS and CDR2 is YFSETQ. The CDR3 totals 17 residues. Trimming removed 4 bases from V and 2 bases from J, with 22 bases in between. The DNA for the CDR3 is TGCGCCAGCAGCCCGATACCAGGATCAGGAGTGCCCTACGAGCAGTACTTC. This codes for CASSPIPGSGVPYEQYF.

The chain has TRBV6-4 and TRBJ2-7; possible D gene TRBD1, 6 bases. Germline values: CDR1 MRHNA, CDR2 SNTAGT. The CDR3 covers 14 residues. Trimming removed 2 bases at V and 6 bases at J, with 14 bases between. CDR3 nucleotides: TGTGCCAGCAGTGACCCTTACAGGGAGATCGAGCAGTACGTC. Residues: CASSDPYREIEQYV.

This clonotype was counted at least ten times. This sequence joins TRBV24-1 and TRBJ2-1; unclear D gene. Germline loops: CDR1 KGHDR, CDR2 SFDVKD. The CDR3 totals 14 residues. With 6 bases removed from V and 2 bases from J, the gap between germline ends came to 10 bases. DNA of the CDR3: TGTGCCACCAGTCCTAGTGGCGCCTACAATGAGCAGTTCTTC. Translating gives CATSPSGAYNEQFF.